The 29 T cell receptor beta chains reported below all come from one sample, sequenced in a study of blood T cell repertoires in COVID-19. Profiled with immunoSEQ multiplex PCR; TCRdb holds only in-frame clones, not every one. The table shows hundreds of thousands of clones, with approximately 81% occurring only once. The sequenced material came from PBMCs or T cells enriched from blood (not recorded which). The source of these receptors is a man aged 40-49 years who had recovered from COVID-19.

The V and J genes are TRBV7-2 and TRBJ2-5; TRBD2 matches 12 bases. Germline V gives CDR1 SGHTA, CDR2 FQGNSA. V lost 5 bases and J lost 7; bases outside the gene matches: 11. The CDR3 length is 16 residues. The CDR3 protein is CASSTDLAGGPVTQYF. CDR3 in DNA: TGTGCCAGCAGCACCGACCTAGCGGGAGGGCCTGTGACCCAGTACTTC.

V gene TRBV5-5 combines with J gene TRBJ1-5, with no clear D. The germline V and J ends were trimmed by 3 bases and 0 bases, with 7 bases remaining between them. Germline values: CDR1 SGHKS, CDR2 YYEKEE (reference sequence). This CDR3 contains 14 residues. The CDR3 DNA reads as TGTGCCAGCAGCTGGGAGTATAGCAATCAGCCCCAGCATTTT. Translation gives CASSWEYSNQPQHF. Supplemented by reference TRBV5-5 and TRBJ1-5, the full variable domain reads DAGVTQSPTHLIKTRGQQVTLRCSPISGHKSVSWYQQVLGQGPQFIFQYYEKEERGRGNFPDRFSARQFPNYSSELNVNALLLGDSALYLCASSWEYSNQPQHFGDGTRLSIL.

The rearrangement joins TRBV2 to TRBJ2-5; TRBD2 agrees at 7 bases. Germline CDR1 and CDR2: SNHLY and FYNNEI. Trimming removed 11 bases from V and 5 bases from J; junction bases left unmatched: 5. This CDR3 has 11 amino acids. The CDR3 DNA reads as TGTGCCGGGGGGGTCTGGGAGACCCAGTACTTC. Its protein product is CAGGVWETQYF.

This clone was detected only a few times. This chain's CDR3 is CASSASGLTDTQYF. The CDR3 DNA sequence: TGTGCCAGCAGCGCTAGCGGCCTCACAGATACGCAGTATTTT. The gene calls are TRBV7-2 and TRBJ2-3; TRBD2 agrees at 7 bases. The germline CDR1 and CDR2 sequences are SGHTA and FQGNSA. The V segment lost 5 bases and the J segment 2 bases; nucleotides outside the gene matches: 4. CDR3 length: 14 residues.

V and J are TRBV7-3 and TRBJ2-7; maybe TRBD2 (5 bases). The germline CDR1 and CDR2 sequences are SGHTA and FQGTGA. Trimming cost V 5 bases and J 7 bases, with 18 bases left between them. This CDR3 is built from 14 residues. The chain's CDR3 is CASSTSGARREQYF. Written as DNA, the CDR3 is TGTGCCAGCAGCACCAGCGGTGCCAGGCGTGAGCAGTACTTC.

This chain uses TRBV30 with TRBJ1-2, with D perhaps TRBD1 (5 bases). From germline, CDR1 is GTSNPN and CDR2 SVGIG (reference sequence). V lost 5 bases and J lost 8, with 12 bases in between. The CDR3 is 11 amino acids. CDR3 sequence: CAWERGRGYTF. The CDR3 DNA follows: TGTGCCTGGGAAAGGGGTAGAGGCTACACCTTC. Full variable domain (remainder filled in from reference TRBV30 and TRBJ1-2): SQTIHQWPATLVQPVGSPLSLECTVEGTSNPNLYWYRQAAGRGLQLLFYSVGIGQISSEVPQNLSASRPQDRQFILSSKKLLLSDSGFYLCAWERGRGYTFGSGTRLTVV.

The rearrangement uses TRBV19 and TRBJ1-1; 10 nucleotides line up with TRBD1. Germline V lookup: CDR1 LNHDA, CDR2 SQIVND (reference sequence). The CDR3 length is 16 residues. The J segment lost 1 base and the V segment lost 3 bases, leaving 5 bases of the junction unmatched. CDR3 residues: CASSIPRQGANTEAFF. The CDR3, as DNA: TGTGCCAGTAGTATCCCTCGACAGGGGGCGAACACTGAAGCTTTCTTT.

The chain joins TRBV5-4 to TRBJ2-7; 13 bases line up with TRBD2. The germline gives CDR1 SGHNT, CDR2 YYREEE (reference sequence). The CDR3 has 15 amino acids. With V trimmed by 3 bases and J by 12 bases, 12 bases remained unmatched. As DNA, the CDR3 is TGTGCCAGCAGCTCTGGAGGGACTAGCGGGACTAAGGGGTACTTC. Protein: CASSSGGTSGTKGYF.

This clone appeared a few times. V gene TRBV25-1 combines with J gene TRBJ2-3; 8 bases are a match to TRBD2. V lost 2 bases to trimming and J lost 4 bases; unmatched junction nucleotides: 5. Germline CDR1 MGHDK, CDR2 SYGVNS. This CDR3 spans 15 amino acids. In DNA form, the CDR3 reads TGTGCCAGCAGTGAACTGGGACTAGAGGCAGATACGCAGTATTTT. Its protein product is CASSELGLEADTQYF.

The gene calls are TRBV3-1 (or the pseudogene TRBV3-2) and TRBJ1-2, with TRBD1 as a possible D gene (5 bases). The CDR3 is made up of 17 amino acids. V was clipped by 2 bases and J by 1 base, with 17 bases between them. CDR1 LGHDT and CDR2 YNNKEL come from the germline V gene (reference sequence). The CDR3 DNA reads TGTGCCAGCAGCCAATCTTCGGCGGGGGGGGTTAACTATGGCTACACCTTC. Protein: CASSQSSAGGVNYGYTF.

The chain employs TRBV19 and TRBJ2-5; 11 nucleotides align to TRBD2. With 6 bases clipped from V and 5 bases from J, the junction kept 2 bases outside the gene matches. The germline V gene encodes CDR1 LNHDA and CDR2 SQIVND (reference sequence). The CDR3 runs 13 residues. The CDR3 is CASRLAGAETQYF. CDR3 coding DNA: TGTGCCAGTAGACTAGCGGGAGCGGAGACCCAGTACTTC.

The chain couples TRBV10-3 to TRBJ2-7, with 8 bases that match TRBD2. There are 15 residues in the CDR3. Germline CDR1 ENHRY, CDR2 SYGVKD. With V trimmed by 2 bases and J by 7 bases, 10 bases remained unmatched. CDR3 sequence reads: CAISETTGREGEQYF. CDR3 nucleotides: TGTGCCATCAGTGAGACTACCGGGAGGGAGGGGGAGCAGTACTTC.

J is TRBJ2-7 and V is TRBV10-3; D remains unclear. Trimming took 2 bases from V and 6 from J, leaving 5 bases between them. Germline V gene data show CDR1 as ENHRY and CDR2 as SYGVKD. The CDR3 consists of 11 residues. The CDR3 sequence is CAISEGVEQYF. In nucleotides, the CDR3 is TGTGCCATCAGTGAGGGAGTCGAGCAGTACTTC.

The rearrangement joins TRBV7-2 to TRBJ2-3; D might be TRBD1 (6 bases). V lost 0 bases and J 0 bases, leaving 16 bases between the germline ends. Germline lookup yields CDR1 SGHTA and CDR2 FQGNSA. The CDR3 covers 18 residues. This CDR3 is CASSLAAGQRTSTDTQYF. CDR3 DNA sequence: TGTGCCAGCAGCTTAGCGGCCGGACAGAGAACTAGCACAGATACGCAGTATTTT.

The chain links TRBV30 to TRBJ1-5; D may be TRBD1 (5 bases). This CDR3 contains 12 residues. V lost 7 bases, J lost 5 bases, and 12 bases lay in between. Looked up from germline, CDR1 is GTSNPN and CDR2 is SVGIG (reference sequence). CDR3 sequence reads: CASGGGYQPQHF. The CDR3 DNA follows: TGTGCCTCGGGGGGGGGATATCAGCCCCAGCATTTT.

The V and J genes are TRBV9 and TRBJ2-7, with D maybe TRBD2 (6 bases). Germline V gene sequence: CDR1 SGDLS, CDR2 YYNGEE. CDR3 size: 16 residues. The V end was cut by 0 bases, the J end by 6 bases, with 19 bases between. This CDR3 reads CASSVASGDSASEQYF. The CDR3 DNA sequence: TGTGCCAGCAGCGTAGCTTCGGGGGACTCGGCTAGCGAGCAGTACTTC. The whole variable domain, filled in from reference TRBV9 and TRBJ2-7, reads DSGVTQTPKHLITATGQRVTLRCSPRSGDLSVYWYQQSLDQGLQFLIQYYNGEERAKGNILERFSAQQFPDLHSELNLSSLELGDSALYFCASSVASGDSASEQYFGPGTRLTVT.

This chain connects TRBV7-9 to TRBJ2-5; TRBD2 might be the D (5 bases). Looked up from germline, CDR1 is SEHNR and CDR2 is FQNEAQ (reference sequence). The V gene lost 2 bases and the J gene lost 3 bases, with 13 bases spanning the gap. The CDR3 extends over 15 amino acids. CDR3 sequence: CASSLNLRVEETQYF. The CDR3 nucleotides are TGTGCCAGCAGCTTAAATTTGAGGGTTGAAGAGACCCAGTACTTC.

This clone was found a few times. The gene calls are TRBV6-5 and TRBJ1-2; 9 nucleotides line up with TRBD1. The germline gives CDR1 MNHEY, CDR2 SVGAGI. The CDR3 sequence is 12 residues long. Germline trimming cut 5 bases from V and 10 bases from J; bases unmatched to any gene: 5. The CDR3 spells CASSRTGGVYTF. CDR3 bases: TGTGCCAGCAGTCGCACAGGGGGCGTCTACACCTTC.

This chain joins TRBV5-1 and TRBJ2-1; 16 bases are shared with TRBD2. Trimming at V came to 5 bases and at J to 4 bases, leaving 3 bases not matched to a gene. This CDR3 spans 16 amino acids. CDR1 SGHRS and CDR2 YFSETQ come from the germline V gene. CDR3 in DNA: TGCGCCAGCAGGGGACTAGCGGGAGGGAATTACAATGAGCAGTTCTTC. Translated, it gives CASRGLAGGNYNEQFF. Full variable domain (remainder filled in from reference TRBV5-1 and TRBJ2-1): KAGVTQTPRYLIKTRGQQVTLSCSPISGHRSVSWYQQTPGQGLQFLFEYFSETQRNKGNFPGRFSGRQFSNSRSEMNVSTLELGDSALYLCASRGLAGGNYNEQFFGPGTRLTVL.

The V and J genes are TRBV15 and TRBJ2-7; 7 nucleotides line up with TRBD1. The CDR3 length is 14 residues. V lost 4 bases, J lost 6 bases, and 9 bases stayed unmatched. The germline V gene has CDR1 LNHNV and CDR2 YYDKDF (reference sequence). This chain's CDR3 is CATSMRLPGGEQYF. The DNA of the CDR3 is TGTGCCACCAGCATGAGGCTGCCAGGGGGCGAGCAGTACTTC.

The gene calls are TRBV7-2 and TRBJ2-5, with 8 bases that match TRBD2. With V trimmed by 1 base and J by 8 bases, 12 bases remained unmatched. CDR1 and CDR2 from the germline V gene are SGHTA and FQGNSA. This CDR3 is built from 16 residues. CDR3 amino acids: CASSLVMSREGGTQYF. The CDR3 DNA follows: TGTGCCAGCAGCTTAGTGATGAGCCGGGAGGGGGGTACCCAGTACTTC.

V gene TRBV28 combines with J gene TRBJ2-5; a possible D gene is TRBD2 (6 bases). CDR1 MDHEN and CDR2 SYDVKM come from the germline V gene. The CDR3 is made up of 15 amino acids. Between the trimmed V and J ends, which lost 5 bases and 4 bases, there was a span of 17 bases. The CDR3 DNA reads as TGTGCCAGCAGTATTCTCGGGGAGGCCCGAGAGACCCAGTACTTC. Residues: CASSILGEARETQYF.

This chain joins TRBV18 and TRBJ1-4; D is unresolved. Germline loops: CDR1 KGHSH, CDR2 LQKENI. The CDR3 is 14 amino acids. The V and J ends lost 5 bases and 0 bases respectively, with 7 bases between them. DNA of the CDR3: TGTGCCAGCTCAGTCCTTGCAACTAATGAAAAACTGTTTTTT. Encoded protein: CASSVLATNEKLFF.

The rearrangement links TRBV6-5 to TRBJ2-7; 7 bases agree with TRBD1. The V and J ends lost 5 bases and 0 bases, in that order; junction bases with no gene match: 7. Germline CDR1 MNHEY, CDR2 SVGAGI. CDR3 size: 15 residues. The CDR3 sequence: CASSRSTGHSYEQYF. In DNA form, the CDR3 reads TGTGCCAGCAGTAGATCGACAGGGCACTCCTACGAGCAGTACTTC.

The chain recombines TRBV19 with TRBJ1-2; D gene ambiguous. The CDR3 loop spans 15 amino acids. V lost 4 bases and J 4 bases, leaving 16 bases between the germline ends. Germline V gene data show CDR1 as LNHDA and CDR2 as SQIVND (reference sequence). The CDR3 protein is CASSTQDGEFYGYTF. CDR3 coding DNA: TGTGCCAGTAGTACCCAGGACGGGGAATTCTATGGCTACACCTTC.

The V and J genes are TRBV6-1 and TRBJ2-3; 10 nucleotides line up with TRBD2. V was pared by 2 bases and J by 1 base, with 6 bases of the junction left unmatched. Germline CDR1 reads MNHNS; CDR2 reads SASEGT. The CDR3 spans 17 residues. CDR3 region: CASSELLAGDRTDTQYF. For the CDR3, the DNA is TGTGCCAGCAGTGAACTCCTAGCGGGAGATCGCACAGATACGCAGTATTTT.

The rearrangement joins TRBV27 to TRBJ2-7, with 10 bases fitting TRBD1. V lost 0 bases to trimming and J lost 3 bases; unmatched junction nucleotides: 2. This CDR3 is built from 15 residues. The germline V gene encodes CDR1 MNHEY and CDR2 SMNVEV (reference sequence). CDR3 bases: TGTGCCAGCAGTTTATCGGGGACAGGGGTCTACGAGCAGTACTTC. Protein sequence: CASSLSGTGVYEQYF.

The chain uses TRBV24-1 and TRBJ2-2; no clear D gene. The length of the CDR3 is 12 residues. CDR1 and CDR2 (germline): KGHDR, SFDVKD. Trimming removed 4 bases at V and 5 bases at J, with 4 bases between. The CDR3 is CATSDQTGELFF. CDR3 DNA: TGTGCCACCAGTGACCAGACCGGGGAGCTGTTTTTT.

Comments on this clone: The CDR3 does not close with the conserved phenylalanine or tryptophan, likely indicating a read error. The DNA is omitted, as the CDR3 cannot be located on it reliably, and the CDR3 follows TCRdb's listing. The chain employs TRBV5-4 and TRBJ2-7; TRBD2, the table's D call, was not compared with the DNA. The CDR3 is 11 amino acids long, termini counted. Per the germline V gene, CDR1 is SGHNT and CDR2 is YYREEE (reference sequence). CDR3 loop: CASSFRDSSLI.